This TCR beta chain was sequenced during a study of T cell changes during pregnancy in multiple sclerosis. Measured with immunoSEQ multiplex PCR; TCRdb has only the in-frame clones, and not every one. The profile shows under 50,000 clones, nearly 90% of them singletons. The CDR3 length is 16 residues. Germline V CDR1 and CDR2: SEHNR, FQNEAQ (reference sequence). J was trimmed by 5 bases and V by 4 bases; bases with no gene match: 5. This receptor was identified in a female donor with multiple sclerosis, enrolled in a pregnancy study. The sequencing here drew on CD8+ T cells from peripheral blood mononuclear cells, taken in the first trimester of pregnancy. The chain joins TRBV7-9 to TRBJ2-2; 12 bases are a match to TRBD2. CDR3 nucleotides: TGTGCCAGCAGCTCCCGGACTAGCGGGGTTACCGGGGAGCTGTTTTTT. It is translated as CASSSRTSGVTGELFF. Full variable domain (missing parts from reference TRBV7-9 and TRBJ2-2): DTGVSQNPRHKITKRGQNVTFRCDPISEHNRLYWYRQTLGQGPEFLTYFQNEAQLEKSRLLSDRFSAERPKGSFSTLEIQRTEQGDSAMYLCASSSRTSGVTGELFFGEGSRLTVL.